The 4 T cell receptor beta chains below were found in one sample sequenced in a study of T cells after yellow fever vaccination. Each CDR3 protein is one row after TCRdb ran MiXCR on the 5' RACE reads. Altogether more than 120,000 distinct CDR3 sequences are present, less than 9.5% being singletons, with the ten largest covering roughly 0.71%. This material consisted of CD4+ T cells sorted from PBMCs, taken 5 days after the yellow fever booster vaccination. These receptor sequences come from a man aged 25 to 40 who received the YFV17D yellow fever vaccine.

In its sample, this clonotype was seen many times. The rearrangement links TRBV2 to TRBJ2-1; possibly TRBD1 or TRBD2 for D (7 bases each). This CDR3 comprises 14 residues. Germline V gives CDR1 SNHLY, CDR2 FYNNEI. Trimming pared 6 bases from V and 4 bases from J, leaving 13 bases between. The CDR3 bases are TGTGCCAGCAGGGGCAGGGGGGGGTACAATGAGCAGTTCTTC. Its translation: CASRGRGGYNEQFF.

This clonotype was seen ten or more times. One end of the junction does not line up with germline, which may come from a read error. CDR3 amino acids: CSVEAQPKTGGSNNEQFF. In DNA form, the CDR3 reads TGCAGCGTTGAAGCCCAACCTAAAACAGGGGGCTCCAACAATGAGCAGTTCTTC. The V call is TRBV29-1, the J call TRBJ2-1; the match to TRBD1 covers 9 bases. This CDR3 region has 18 residues. CDR1 SQVTM and CDR2 ANQGSEA come from the germline V gene.

This clonotype was seen ten or more times. This chain joins TRBV20-1 and TRBJ2-7; TRBD2 agrees at 8 bases. V was pared by 5 bases and J by 6 bases, with 12 bases of the junction left unmatched. Looked up from germline, CDR1 is DFQATT and CDR2 is SNEGSKA (reference sequence). The CDR3 is made up of 14 amino acids. CDR3: CSALETSGTSEQYF. For the CDR3, the DNA is TGCAGTGCTTTGGAAACTAGCGGAACGTCCGAGCAGTACTTC.

This clonotype occurred many times. The V call is TRBV11-2, the J call TRBJ1-1; no reliable D call. V gave up 3 bases and J gave up 3 bases, with 8 bases separating them. Germline lookup yields CDR1 SGHAT and CDR2 FQNNGV. The CDR3 is 13 amino acids. The CDR3 sequence: CASSFSLDTEAFF. The CDR3 DNA reads as TGTGCCAGCAGCTTTTCTCTCGACACTGAAGCTTTCTTT.